This is a list of T cell receptor beta chains from one sample in a study of vaccination and CD4 T cells after COVID-19. Their recognized antigens are unknown. From the PCR reads, TCRdb called clonotypes with MiXCR, one entry per CDR3 protein. Of roughly 7,400 distinct CDR3 sequences listed, about 47% are singletons. Material: CD4+ T cells from blood, cultured in vitro. Receptors were obtained from a human donor in good health. Both conserved end residues are part of each CDR3. The D gene is left open where the match is weak. Size is omitted from some rows. Given values are once, few, many or a class for expanded clones.

.	TRBV27	.	TRBJ1-2	TGTGCCAGCAGTTTGAGGGAGTCGGATGGCTACACCTTC	CASSLRESDGYTF
.	TRBV18	.	TRBJ2-5	TGTGCCAGCTCAGGAGGGGGGGCCGGGAAGATCCAAGAGACCCAGTACTTC	CASSGGGAGKIQETQYF
.	TRBV6-1	.	TRBJ1-5	TGTGCCAGCAGAAACCCAGGGGAATCGCAGCCCCAGCATTTT	CASRNPGESQPQHF
.	TRBV5-6	.	TRBJ1-2	TGTGCCAGCAGCCTCCCGACTCTCTATGGCTACACCTTC	CASSLPTLYGYTF
.	TRBV6-2/TRBV6-3	.	TRBJ2-3	TGTGCCAGTGGTGTGGGAGATACGCAGTATTTT	CASGVGDTQYF
few	TRBV11-3	.	TRBJ2-5	TGTGCCAGCAGCTTAGGGACGGAAAGAGAGACCCAGTACTTC	CASSLGTERETQYF
.	TRBV30	.	TRBJ1-1	TGTGCCTGGGGAGGAGAACAGGGAGGAGGCACTGAAGCTTTCTTT	CAWGGEQGGGTEAFF
few	TRBV6-5	.	TRBJ1-6	TGTGCCAGCAGTTACTCGTTCTCCGTACAGGGTTTTAATTCACCCCTCCACTTT	CASSYSFSVQGFNSPLHF
few	TRBV7-2	TRBD2	TRBJ2-5	TGTGCCAGCAGCCCAGCGGGGGTTTATGCCACCCTGGGGGAGACCCAGTACTTC	CASSPAGVYATLGETQYF
.	TRBV30	.	TRBJ1-5	TGTGCCTGGAGCGAACAGAGCAATCAGCCCCAGCATTTT	CAWSEQSNQPQHF
.	TRBV2	.	TRBJ1-2	TGTGCCAGCAGTGTATGGAGGGAGGATGGCTACACCTTC	CASSVWREDGYTF
.	TRBV20-1	.	TRBJ1-1	TGCAGTGCTAGTGGGTCGACTGAAGCTTTCTTT	CSASGSTEAFF
.	TRBV5-1	.	TRBJ1-2	TGCGCCAGCAGCTTTTCCGAGAACTATGGCTACACCTTC	CASSFSENYGYTF
few	TRBV10-3	TRBD1	TRBJ1-1	TGTGCCATCAACGGACAGGGAAACACTGAAGCTTTCTTT	CAINGQGNTEAFF
.	TRBV11-2	.	TRBJ1-2	TGTGCCAGCAGCTTATCCGAGAACTATGGCTACACCTTC	CASSLSENYGYTF
medium-sized	TRBV7-9	.	TRBJ1-5	TGTGCCAGCAGCTTACAGGGAAATCAGCCCCAGCATTTT	CASSLQGNQPQHF
few	TRBV5-3	.	TRBJ1-5	TGTGCCAGCAGCTTGGATGACTACCTGGGAAGCAATCAGCCCCAGCATTTT	CASSLDDYLGSNQPQHF
.	TRBV30	TRBD1	TRBJ1-1	TGTGCCTGGAGTGGACAGGGGGGTTTTGCTTTCTTT	CAWSGQGGFAFF
once	TRBV12-3/TRBV12-4	.	TRBJ2-7	TGTGCCAGTCGCCCGGCAGGGGGGTCCTACGAGCAGTACTTC	CASRPAGGSYEQYF
few	TRBV5-1	.	TRBJ1-2	TGCGCCAGCAGCTTGGAGCAGGAATCATATGGCTACACCTTC	CASSLEQESYGYTF
few	TRBV6-2/TRBV6-3	.	TRBJ1-2	TGTGCCAGCACCCTTGACAGTTACTATGGCTACACCTTC	CASTLDSYYGYTF
.	TRBV19	.	TRBJ1-1	TGTGCCGTACACGGGGGGCTCGCTGAAGCTTTCTTT	CAVHGGLAEAFF
.	TRBV7-9	TRBD1	TRBJ2-1	TGTGCCAGCAGCTGGACAGGGGGCAATGAGCAGTTCTTC	CASSWTGGNEQFF
.	TRBV27	.	TRBJ1-6	TGTGCCAGCAGTGCCAGGGAATATTCACCCCTCCACTTT	CASSAREYSPLHF
few	TRBV10-1	TRBD1	TRBJ1-2	TGCGCCAGCAGTGACGGAGGGGGCGCGGAAGGCTACACCTTC	CASSDGGGAEGYTF
few	TRBV2	.	TRBJ2-7	TGTGCCAGCAGTGAATCGACCGGGAACTTC	CASSESTGNF
.	TRBV20-1	.	TRBJ1-5	TGCAGTGCTAGCCCTCCCGAGGGCATTTTAGGCAATCAGCCCCAGCATTTT	CSASPPEGILGNQPQHF
once	TRBV6-5	.	TRBJ2-6	TGTGCCAGCAGTTACTCGTTGGGGACTGGGGCCAACGTCCTGACTTTC	CASSYSLGTGANVLTF
.	TRBV6-1	TRBD1	TRBJ1-1	TGTGCCAGCAGTCTGACGACAGGGGCGATGAACACTGAAGCTTTCTTT	CASSLTTGAMNTEAFF
.	TRBV19	TRBD1	TRBJ1-3	TGTGCCACTTCGGACAGGGAGGACACCATATATTTT	CATSDREDTIYF
.	TRBV20-1	TRBD1	TRBJ2-3	TGCAGTGCAACCAGGGGGCTGGCAGATACGCAGTATTTT	CSATRGLADTQYF
.	TRBV6-1	TRBD1	TRBJ1-1	TGTGCCAGCAGTAATACAGGGGGGGTAGCTTTCTTT	CASSNTGGVAFF
few	TRBV20-1	.	TRBJ2-7	TGCAGTGCTAGCTCACAGGCGGTCTCCTACGAGCAGTACTTC	CSASSQAVSYEQYF